This TCR beta chain was sequenced during a study of Graves' ophthalmopathy and Graves' hyperthyroidism. Whole-study results and caveats: The model achieved 70.59% sensitivity and under 75% specificity for ophthalmopathy progression. Also, most clonotypes expanded in the thyroid above 0.001 frequency appeared in blood.

The germline CDR1 and CDR2 sequences are MNHEY and SMNVEV (reference sequence). V lost 9 bases and J lost 2, with 7 bases in between. The CDR3 extends over 11 amino acids. The TCR beta CDR3 regions underwent amplification from RNA transcripts. First-round RT-PCR with HTBI primers preceded a second-round multiplex PCR. TCRdb re-analysed the multiplex PCR reads in MiXCR, keeping a single row per CDR3 protein. The table lists 600,000 to 650,000 distinct CDR3 sequences, over 20% of them singletons, with around 6.5% in the top ten. As concerns this clonotype: Its cognate antigen is unknown.

Ophthalmopathy absent within 18 months of follow-up marked hyperthyroidism as stable. This TCR came from a woman between 18 and 30 years old with stable Graves' hyperthyroidism. Some clones in this sample may be carry-over from other donors' samples. The specimen sequenced was peripheral blood. V usage is TRBV27 and J usage is TRBJ2-5; D remains unclear. The chain's CDR3 is CASPTQETQYF. DNA for the CDR3: TGTGCCAGTCCCACTCAAGAGACCCAGTACTTC.